The rows below give T cell receptor beta chains drawn from one sample of a study of CD8+ T cells in alopecia areata. Sequenced by immunoSEQ multiplex PCR; TCRdb stores in-frame clones only, minus some. The profile shows some 170,000 clones, roughly 50% of them singletons. Sequenced material: CD8+ T cells sorted from blood, taken at week 24, from a patient treated with tofacitinib. The receptors shown here come from a human donor with alopecia areata. The CDR3 runs from the conserved cysteine through the conserved F or W.

TRBV5-6	TRBJ2-7	CASSPGVGEQYF
TRBV10-2	TRBJ1-1	CASSVRQGRGNTEAFF
TRBV7-6	TRBJ2-6	CASSPRSGANVLTF
TRBV5-6	TRBJ2-7	CASSRSLRGSRDEQYF
TRBV14	TRBJ1-2	CASSQEGAGGRSGYTF
TRBV10-3	TRBJ2-3	CAISGLAGSSDTQYF
TRBV5-1	TRBJ2-7	CASSLPDSTYEQYF
TRBV6-5	TRBJ1-1	CASNPRRTGSAAFF
TRBV19	TRBJ2-7	CASSIDQDEQYF
TRBV19	TRBJ2-1	CASSIQLTYNEQFF
TRBV4-1	TRBJ1-2	CASSQGPGTQYGYTF
TRBV5-6	TRBJ1-5	CASSLGSQPQHF
TRBV5-1	TRBJ2-2	CASSLPAGLADTGELFF
TRBV5-1	TRBJ2-7	CASTPGTGYYEQYF
TRBV15	TRBJ2-1	CATSPLGGEQFF
TRBV25-1	TRBJ2-2	CASSVGGELFF
TRBV12-5	TRBJ1-5	CASGQPQHF
TRBV29-1	TRBJ2-1	CSASGLGVGEQFF
TRBV14	TRBJ2-7	CASSQPGGPYEQYF
TRBV5-1	TRBJ2-2	CASSLASGFAGELFF
TRBV6-6	TRBJ1-1	CASLEGGRNTEAFF
TRBV13	TRBJ2-7	CASSDATYEQYF
TRBV6-5	TRBJ2-2	CASKLEGNTGELFF
TRBV29-1	TRBJ1-1	CSVKVGAEAFF
TRBV14	TRBJ1-6	CASSLLSGSPLHF
TRBV30	TRBJ1-5	CAWTPRGRGNQPQHF
TRBV27	TRBJ1-1	CASSLSGSMNTEAFF
TRBV6-6	TRBJ2-3	CASSIRGEQYF
TRBV9	TRBJ2-7	CASSQNPGAPAYEQYF
TRBV25-1	TRBJ2-2	CACSDPGLAGRNTGELFF
TRBV9	TRBJ1-5	CASSVGQDSNQPQHF